These 21 T cell receptor beta chains came from one sample sequenced in a study of blood T cells in healthy people across ages. A second PCR of 7 to 11 cycles used a sample-barcoded 5' primer and a J-beta primer mix. From the 5' RACE reads, TCRdb called clonotypes with MiXCR, one entry per CDR3 protein. The table has 910,000 or so distinct CDR3 sequences, roughly 47% seen once. The sample comprised blood. The receptors here all came from an older woman in good health.

The V gene is TRBV29-1, the J gene TRBJ1-4; D remains ambiguous. This CDR3 has 13 residues. CDR1 SQVTM and CDR2 ANQGSEA come from the germline V gene. Trimming stripped 6 bases from V and 7 bases from J, with 15 bases between. The CDR3, as DNA: TGCAGCGTGGCGGTGGGCATGGGTGAAAAACTGTTTTTT. This codes for CSVAVGMGEKLFF. The full variable domain, rest sourced from reference TRBV29-1 and TRBJ1-4, is SAVISQKPSRDICQRGTSLTIQCQVDSQVTMMFWYRQQPGQSLTLIATANQGSEATYESGFVIDKFPISRPNLTFSTLTVSNMSPEDSSIYLCSVAVGMGEKLFFGSGTQLSVL.

This chain joins TRBV12-3 or TRBV12-4 and TRBJ1-2, with a tentative D call TRBD1 (5 bases). V was trimmed by 3 bases and J by 3 bases, leaving 14 bases between them. The CDR3 is 15 amino acids. CDR3 nucleotide sequence: TGTGCCAGCAGTTTTGGGCAGGTGGGGGACTATGGCTACACCTTC. Protein product: CASSFGQVGDYGYTF.

This clonotype was found a few times. The chain recombines TRBV5-1 with TRBJ2-1; 8 bases align to TRBD2. Germline V gene data show CDR1 as SGHRS and CDR2 as YFSETQ. There are 15 residues in the CDR3. J gave up 8 bases and V 3 bases, and 10 bases lay outside the gene matches. This chain's CDR3 is CASSSFGRAVDEQFF. CDR3 in DNA: TGCGCCAGCAGCTCCTTCGGGAGGGCGGTGGATGAGCAGTTCTTC.

The rearrangement uses TRBV28 and TRBJ2-5; D uncertain. V was clipped by 2 bases and J by 5 bases, with 9 bases between them. Germline-derived CDR1 and CDR2 are MDHEN and SYDVKM. The CDR3 contains 13 residues. CDR3: CASSLGFSETQYF. In nucleotides, the CDR3 is TGTGCCAGCAGTTTAGGCTTTTCTGAGACCCAGTACTTC.

The table lists this clonotype with a few counts. The chain employs TRBV7-9 and TRBJ1-2, with D perhaps TRBD1 (5 bases). Between the trimmed V and J ends, which lost 0 bases and 4 bases, there was a span of 9 bases. CDR1 is SEHNR, CDR2 FQNEAQ, per germline (reference sequence). This CDR3 has 14 residues. CDR3 bases: TGTGCCAGCAGCTTAGCAGGGGAGTTCTATGGCTACACCTTC. Residues: CASSLAGEFYGYTF.

This chain uses TRBV6-2 or TRBV6-3 with TRBJ2-1; 10 bases agree with TRBD2. The V gene end was trimmed by 0 bases and the J gene end by 7 bases; junction bases not matched to a gene: 9. Germline CDR1 and CDR2: MNHEY and SVGEGT. This CDR3 region has 17 residues. The CDR3 DNA reads TGTGCCAGCAGTTACTCGGGACTAGCGAAGGGTTTTAATGAGCAGTTCTTC. Translated: CASSYSGLAKGFNEQFF.

The J gene is TRBJ1-2, the V gene TRBV5-1; D uncertain. This CDR3 is built from 14 residues. Trimming cost V 1 base and J 2 bases, with 9 bases left between them. Germline V gene sequence: CDR1 SGHRS, CDR2 YFSETQ. CDR3 coding DNA: TGCGCCAGCAGCTTGCTAGGGTTAAACTATGGCTACACCTTC. Translated, it gives CASSLLGLNYGYTF.

CDR3 coding DNA: TGTGCCATCAGCAAGACTAGCGGGAGGGCTGGAGATACGCAGTATTTT. It codes for CAISKTSGRAGDTQYF. The chain couples TRBV10-3 to TRBJ2-3, with 14 nucleotides matching TRBD2. The J segment lost 5 bases and the V segment lost 6 bases, leaving 7 bases of the junction unmatched. This CDR3 is built from 16 residues. CDR1 is ENHRY and CDR2 is SYGVKD in the germline V gene.

This chain joins TRBV12-3 or TRBV12-4 and TRBJ2-5; D is ambiguous. The CDR3 is 13 amino acids. Trimming left V 0 bases short and J 11 bases short, with 13 bases between. CDR3 nucleotide sequence: TGTGCCAGCAGTTTAGCGGAATCCCACGCGCAGTACTTC. It yields the protein CASSLAESHAQYF.

The table lists this clonotype with a few counts. This CDR3 is CASKQGGDTQYF. The CDR3 nucleotides are TGTGCCAGCAAACAGGGGGGAGATACGCAGTATTTT. V and J are TRBV28 and TRBJ2-3, with 8 bases fitting TRBD1. J lost 5 bases, V lost 7 bases, and 2 bases had no gene match. This CDR3 region has 12 residues. Germline loops: CDR1 MDHEN, CDR2 SYDVKM.

This clonotype has only a few counts. The chain employs TRBV20-1 and TRBJ2-7; a weak D match, TRBD2 (6 bases). The CDR3 totals 14 residues. With 3 bases removed from V and 2 bases from J, the gap between germline ends came to 14 bases. CDR1 and CDR2 (germline): DFQATT, SNEGSKA (reference sequence). This chain's CDR3 is CSASVGGATYEQYF. The DNA for the CDR3 is TGCAGTGCTAGTGTTGGCGGGGCGACCTACGAGCAGTACTTC.

This clonotype was detected a few times. The chain links TRBV28 to TRBJ1-5; 7 bases are shared with TRBD1. The CDR3 totals 12 residues. The ends lost 8 bases at V and 5 bases at J; junction bases unmatched: 3. The germline gives CDR1 MDHEN, CDR2 SYDVKM. In DNA, the CDR3 is TGTGCCAGCGGGACAGACTATCAGCCCCAGCATTTT. This encodes CASGTDYQPQHF. Looking up the rest from reference TRBV28 and TRBJ1-5 gives the full variable domain: DVKVTQSSRYLVKRTGEKVFLECVQDMDHENMFWYRQDPGLGLRLIYFSYDVKMKEKGDIPEGYSVSREKKERFSLILESASTNQTSMYLCASGTDYQPQHFGDGTRLSIL.

This sequence joins TRBV4-1 and TRBJ2-3, with D uncertain. The CDR3 loop spans 14 amino acids. V was clipped by 4 bases and J by 7 bases, with 15 bases between them. Germline lookup yields CDR1 MGHRA and CDR2 YSYEKL. The DNA for the CDR3 is TGCGCCAGCAGCCCCCCCGTGGGTGCCAATACGCAGTATTTT. This codes for CASSPPVGANTQYF.

This clonotype has a handful of counts. CDR3 protein: CASPPGLAVSSYEQYF. The CDR3 nucleotides are TGTGCCAGCCCCCCGGGACTAGCGGTTAGCTCCTACGAGCAGTACTTC. The chain couples TRBV28 to TRBJ2-7; TRBD2 matches at 11 bases. After removal of 8 bases from V and 0 bases from J, the junction contained 9 bases not matched to a gene. The CDR3 has 16 amino acids. Germline CDR1 is MDHEN and CDR2 is SYDVKM.

This chain connects TRBV20-1 to TRBJ2-7; perhaps TRBD2 as D (5 bases). The CDR3 length is 13 residues. V lost 3 bases and J 2 bases, leaving 11 bases between the germline ends. Germline V gene sequence: CDR1 DFQATT, CDR2 SNEGSKA (reference sequence). The CDR3 DNA reads TGCAGTGCTAGCGTACTAGGTCCCTACGAGCAGTACTTC. This sequence encodes CSASVLGPYEQYF.

The V gene is TRBV28, the J gene TRBJ2-1, with TRBD2 matching 11 bases. The CDR3 has 16 amino acids. Germline V gene sequence: CDR1 MDHEN, CDR2 SYDVKM. J lost 7 bases, V lost 4 bases, and 9 bases had no gene match. This CDR3 reads CASSSFLAGGRNEQFF. CDR3 DNA sequence: TGTGCCAGCAGTTCCTTTCTAGCGGGAGGCCGTAATGAGCAGTTCTTC.

The V and J genes are TRBV12-3 or TRBV12-4 and TRBJ2-3; a weak D match, TRBD2 (6 bases). This CDR3 has 15 amino acids. The V end lost 2 bases, the J end lost 6 bases, and 15 bases lay between the germline ends. This CDR3 reads CASSLYGSGADTQYF. Written as DNA, the CDR3 is TGTGCCAGCAGTTTATACGGGAGCGGTGCGGATACGCAGTATTTT.

The chain carries TRBV18 and TRBJ1-6, with D possibly being TRBD1 (5 bases). Germline loops: CDR1 KGHSH, CDR2 LQKENI. The V end was cut by 5 bases, the J end by 10 bases, with 12 bases between. There are 13 residues in the CDR3. The CDR3 DNA reads TGTGCCAGCTCAGTTGACAGACTCTCACCCCTCCACTTT. It translates to CASSVDRLSPLHF.

This chain connects TRBV20-1 to TRBJ2-1; 10 bases align to TRBD2. The length of the CDR3 is 17 residues. V shed 6 bases and J 0 bases; nucleotides not matched to a gene: 11. CDR1 and CDR2 from the germline V gene are DFQATT and SNEGSKA (reference sequence). The DNA of the CDR3 is TGCAGTGCATCGGGACTAGCGCCTGCCAGCTCCTACAATGAGCAGTTCTTC. It codes for CSASGLAPASSYNEQFF.

The chain combines TRBV12-3 or TRBV12-4 with TRBJ2-5; the match to TRBD1 covers 7 bases. The CDR3 covers 16 residues. Trimming removed 6 bases from V and 1 base from J; junction bases left unmatched: 11. The CDR3 DNA reads TGTGCCAGCAGCTCCCGCCAACAGGGGACCCAAGAGACCCAGTACTTC. As protein: CASSSRQQGTQETQYF.

In its sample, this clonotype was seen a few times. The chain recombines TRBV9 with TRBJ2-5; D is perhaps TRBD2 (7 bases). Trimming took off 3 bases at V and 0 bases at J, with 9 bases between the two ends. Germline assignment: CDR1 SGDLS and CDR2 YYNGEE. This CDR3 is built from 14 residues. The CDR3 loop reads CASSAGGHQETQYF. Here the CDR3 DNA reads TGTGCCAGCAGCGCGGGGGGCCACCAAGAGACCCAGTACTTC.